The subject of this entry is one T cell receptor beta chain. The antigen is unknown. Trimming left V 6 bases short and J 5 bases short, with 16 bases between. Germline loops: CDR1 MNHGY, CDR2 SAAAGT. The CDR3 extends over 14 amino acids. The entry originates in a study of T cells in localized non-small cell lung cancer. The study, taken as a whole, reports: Sequencing, confined to only one tumor region, leaves heterogeneity possible. Uninvolved adjacent lung showed higher T cell clonality than tumor.

Generated by immunoSEQ multiplex PCR, the TCRdb table keeps only in-frame clones and is missing some. This table holds approximately 2,000 clones, over 15% found once. Specimen: lung tumor tissue, collected before any cancer treatment. The gene calls are TRBV6-8 and TRBJ1-2, with a weak D call TRBD1 (5 bases). The TCR comes from a female donor aged 60 or older with stage I squamous cell lung carcinoma. The CDR3 bases are TGTGCCAGCAGATCATCCGGGACCGATTATGGCTACACCTTC. Its translation is CASRSSGTDYGYTF.